These 31 T cell receptor beta chains share one sample of origin, sequenced in a study of blood T cells in healthy people across ages. Through a sample-barcoded 5' primer and a J-beta primer mix, a second PCR was run for roughly 7 to 11 cycles. TCRdb reanalysed the 5' RACE reads using MiXCR and keeps one entry per CDR3 protein. The profile shows around 800,000 distinct CDR3 sequences, 20% to 30% of them singletons. This same sample was also part of a study on T cells of mothers and their children.

Sequenced input: blood. The origin of the receptors is a boy between 10 and 17 years old in good health.

This clonotype was found a few times. The chain joins TRBV20-1 to TRBJ2-1; 12 bases fit TRBD2. The CDR3 sequence is 14 residues long. The J segment lost 6 bases and the V segment lost 6 bases, leaving 6 bases of the junction unmatched. From germline, CDR1 is DFQATT and CDR2 SNEGSKA (reference sequence). CDR3 loop: CSAILAGGFNEQFF. DNA of the CDR3: TGCAGTGCAATTCTAGCGGGGGGGTTCAATGAGCAGTTCTTC.

This clonotype was detected a few times. The J gene is TRBJ2-3, the V gene TRBV4-2; 8 nucleotides agree with TRBD2. The V gene end was trimmed by 3 bases and the J gene end by 2 bases; junction bases not matched to a gene: 4. The CDR3 is 15 amino acids. Looked up from germline, CDR1 is LGHNA and CDR2 is YNFKEQ. CDR3 residues: CASSQQLADTDTQYF. The CDR3 bases are TGTGCCAGCAGCCAGCAACTAGCGGACACAGATACGCAGTATTTT.

V and J are TRBV20-1 and TRBJ2-3; 8 bases line up with TRBD2. V lost 2 bases and J lost 7; bases outside the gene matches: 8. The germline V gene has CDR1 DFQATT and CDR2 SNEGSKA (reference sequence). The CDR3 sequence is 14 residues long. The CDR3 loop is CSARLGTSVNTQYF. The CDR3, as DNA: TGCAGTGCTAGACTAGGGACTAGTGTGAATACGCAGTATTTT.

In this sample, this clonotype turned up a few times. The rearrangement joins TRBV29-1 to TRBJ2-5; tentative D call: TRBD2 (7 bases). Judging by the DNA end, TRBJ2-1 fits better; the J call may be wrong. The CDR3 contains 13 residues. Germline CDR1 SQVTM, CDR2 ANQGSEA. CDR3 sequence (DNA): TGCAGCGGGGAGGGGGGCGTATACAATGAGCAGTTCTTC. Its translation is CSGEGGVYNEQFF.

This clonotype showed up just a few times. The genes are TRBV6-1 and TRBJ2-5; D unclear. The J call is doubtful: the DNA matches TRBJ2-1 better. Germline CDR1 reads MNHNS; CDR2 reads SASEGT. The CDR3 consists of 12 residues. DNA for the CDR3: TGTGCCAGCAGTGACTGGTTCGATGAGCAGTTCTTC. Protein sequence: CASSDWFDEQFF.

This clonotype was seen more than once but under ten times. V gene TRBV6-1 combines with J gene TRBJ2-3; no firm D call. The CDR3 is 15 amino acids. The germline V gene has CDR1 MNHNS and CDR2 SASEGT. V lost 4 bases and J 2 bases, leaving 13 bases between the germline ends. In nucleotides, the CDR3 is TGTGCCAGCAGTGGCCGGCATGGGTACACAGATACGCAGTATTTT. It specifies CASSGRHGYTDTQYF.

The table lists this clonotype with a few counts. CDR3 sequence: CATSMGEGANEKLFF. CDR3 coding DNA: TGTGCCACCAGCATGGGGGAGGGAGCTAATGAAAAACTGTTTTTT. The chain is built from TRBV15 and TRBJ1-4, with a possible D match to TRBD1 (5 bases). Trimming cost V 4 bases and J 3 bases, with 12 bases left between them. The CDR3 totals 15 residues. The V gene's germline CDR1 is LNHNV and CDR2 YYDKDF (reference sequence).

This chain connects TRBV7-8 to TRBJ1-1, with no clear D. Germline values: CDR1 SGHVS, CDR2 FQNEAQ. V dropped 5 bases and J dropped 2 bases, with 9 bases sitting between them. The CDR3 consists of 13 residues. CDR3 amino acids: CASSEQKNTEAFF. The CDR3 DNA reads as TGTGCCAGCAGCGAACAAAAAAACACTGAAGCTTTCTTT.

The chain uses TRBV6-2 or TRBV6-3 and TRBJ2-1; tentative D call: TRBD1 (5 bases). TRBJ2-7 explains the end of the DNA better; the J call may be wrong. CDR3 length: 13 amino acids. CDR1 is MNHEY, CDR2 SVGEGT, per germline. In DNA form, the CDR3 reads TGTGCCAGCAGCTTACCCAGGGCCTACGAGCAGTACTTC. Translation gives CASSLPRAYEQYF.

This clonotype was counted a few times. The chain employs TRBV5-1 and TRBJ1-1; weak D call: TRBD1 (5 bases). This CDR3 spans 14 amino acids. Deletions cut 5 bases from V and 13 bases from J, with 24 bases between. The germline gives CDR1 SGHRS, CDR2 YFSETQ. In nucleotides, the CDR3 is TGCGCCAGCAGTTTACGTCAGGGCGCAAAGACTGGTTTCTTT. It yields the protein CASSLRQGAKTGFF.

This clonotype has just a few counts. V and J are TRBV20-1 and TRBJ1-1; D unresolved. Germline CDR1 and CDR2: DFQATT and SNEGSKA (reference sequence). There are 12 residues in the CDR3. Trimming left V 4 bases short and J 4 bases short, with 10 bases between. DNA of the CDR3: TGCAGTGCTACGTGGGTTGGCACTGAAGCTTTCTTT. This translates into CSATWVGTEAFF.

The rearrangement uses TRBV7-9 and TRBJ2-2; no clear D gene. V was trimmed by 5 bases and J by 1 base, leaving 14 bases between them. The CDR3 is 16 amino acids. Germline V CDR1 and CDR2: SEHNR, FQNEAQ (reference sequence). The CDR3 loop is CASSNFGLQNTGELFF. In DNA form, the CDR3 reads TGTGCCAGCAGCAATTTCGGGCTCCAGAACACCGGGGAGCTGTTTTTT.

The gene calls are TRBV7-9 and TRBJ2-5; weak D call: TRBD2 (7 bases). The germline V and J ends were trimmed by 7 bases and 4 bases, with 13 bases remaining between them. The CDR3 contains 13 residues. CDR1 and CDR2 (germline): SEHNR, FQNEAQ (reference sequence). Here the CDR3 reads CASTQGRGETQYF. For the CDR3, the DNA is TGTGCCAGCACTCAGGGGAGGGGAGAGACCCAGTACTTC.

This clonotype has a handful of counts. The rearrangement joins TRBV12-3 or TRBV12-4 to TRBJ2-7; TRBD2 might be the D (5 bases). Trimming removed 5 bases at V and 5 bases at J, with 13 bases between. The CDR3 length is 13 residues. CDR3 sequence: CASSQRETHEQYF. CDR3 bases: TGTGCCAGCAGTCAAAGGGAGACCCACGAGCAGTACTTC.

The chain links TRBV5-1 to TRBJ2-5; a weak D match, TRBD1 (5 bases). The better agreement between TRBJ2-1 and the DNA end casts doubt on the J call. Per the germline V gene, CDR1 is SGHRS and CDR2 is YFSETQ. The CDR3 has 14 residues. CDR3 in amino acids: CASSPGWGTGEQFF. The CDR3 DNA sequence: TGCGCCAGCAGCCCAGGGTGGGGTACCGGTGAGCAGTTCTTC.

The sample holds a few counts of this clonotype. CDR3 residues: CSAPYPDASYGYTF. The CDR3 coding sequence is TGCAGTGCTCCATATCCCGACGCCAGCTATGGCTACACCTTC. J is TRBJ1-2 and V is TRBV20-1; D ambiguous. V lost 5 bases, J lost 4 bases, and 17 bases lay in between. The germline gives CDR1 DFQATT, CDR2 SNEGSKA (reference sequence). CDR3 length equals 14 residues.

This clonotype occurred a few times. The chain has TRBV15 and TRBJ1-2; 9 bases line up with TRBD1. Germline values: CDR1 LNHNV, CDR2 YYDKDF (reference sequence). V was pared by 0 bases and J by 8 bases, with 7 bases of the junction left unmatched. The CDR3 is 15 amino acids. The CDR3, as DNA: TGTGCCACCAGCAGAGATTTACAGGGGGCGTCCGGCTACACCTTC. It codes for CATSRDLQGASGYTF.

The V call is TRBV7-7, the J call TRBJ2-5; D is unresolved. This CDR3 has 15 residues. The V gene lost 1 base and the J gene lost 4 bases, with 13 bases spanning the gap. Per germline, CDR1 SSHAT and CDR2 FNYEAQ (reference sequence). The CDR3 loop reads CASSLGISKGETQYF. The CDR3 DNA reads TGTGCCAGCAGCTTAGGCATTAGCAAGGGAGAGACCCAGTACTTC.

This clonotype came up a few times. The J gene is TRBJ2-7, the V gene TRBV5-4; D is possibly TRBD2 (5 bases). The CDR3 is 14 amino acids. Germline values: CDR1 SGHNT, CDR2 YYREEE (reference sequence). Trimming shortened V by 1 base and J by 10 bases, and 18 bases separated the two germline ends. Here the CDR3 reads CASSLREGAGGQYF. The CDR3 DNA reads as TGTGCCAGCAGCTTGCGTGAGGGTGCGGGCGGCCAGTACTTC.

The chain joins TRBV5-1 to TRBJ2-3; no firm D call. The CDR3 is 17 amino acids. Germline loops: CDR1 SGHRS, CDR2 YFSETQ. Trimming left V 1 base short and J 1 base short, with 16 bases between. The CDR3 sequence: CASSLLSALLGTDTQYF. As DNA, the CDR3 is TGCGCCAGCAGCTTGCTCAGTGCCCTCCTCGGCACAGATACGCAGTATTTT.

Here the CDR3 DNA reads TGTGCCAGCAGTTATGGGACAGGGATCTTTGAGCAGTACTTC. Its translation: CASSYGTGIFEQYF. This rearrangement joins TRBV27 to TRBJ2-7; 9 bases fit TRBD1. This CDR3 has 14 amino acids. The germline gives CDR1 MNHEY, CDR2 SMNVEV (reference sequence). With V trimmed by 4 bases and J by 7 bases, 8 bases remained unmatched.

The rearrangement uses TRBV28 and TRBJ2-6; 9 bases are shared with TRBD1. The junction had 8 bases not matched to a gene; V was cut back by 1 base and J by 1 base. The CDR3 consists of 19 residues. The V gene's germline CDR1 is MDHEN and CDR2 SYDVKM. CDR3 sequence reads: CASSLSIGTGPSGANVLTF. The CDR3 region has the DNA TGTGCCAGCAGTTTATCTATCGGGACAGGGCCATCTGGGGCCAACGTCCTGACTTTC.

This clonotype was observed a handful of times. The CDR3 DNA reads as TGTGCCAGCAGTTCACCTCCAGGGTACTCTGGAAACACCATATATTTT. Amino acid sequence: CASSSPPGYSGNTIYF. This rearrangement joins TRBV28 to TRBJ1-3, with D maybe TRBD1 (5 bases). Trimming cost V 4 bases and J 0 bases, with 13 bases left between them. The germline gives CDR1 MDHEN, CDR2 SYDVKM. The CDR3 length is 16 residues. Supplemented by reference TRBV28 and TRBJ1-3, the full variable domain reads DVKVTQSSRYLVKRTGEKVFLECVQDMDHENMFWYRQDPGLGLRLIYFSYDVKMKEKGDIPEGYSVSREKKERFSLILESASTNQTSMYLCASSSPPGYSGNTIYFGEGSWLTVV.

In this sample, this clonotype turned up many times. The V gene is TRBV7-9, the J gene TRBJ1-1; TRBD1 agrees at 7 bases. Per the germline V gene, CDR1 is SEHNR and CDR2 is FQNEAQ (reference sequence). Trimming cost V 5 bases and J 2 bases; bases outside gene matches: 5. The CDR3 loop spans 14 amino acids. The CDR3 reads CASSVRDRNTEAFF. CDR3 coding DNA: TGTGCCAGCAGCGTCCGGGACAGAAACACTGAAGCTTTCTTT.

This chain links TRBV20-1 with TRBJ2-2, with D possibly matching TRBD2 (6 bases). Germline CDR1 reads DFQATT; CDR2 reads SNEGSKA (reference sequence). V was shortened by 5 bases and J by 7 bases, with 8 bases between the two germline ends. CDR3 length equals 11 residues. The DNA of the CDR3 is TGCAGTGCTCGGGAGTACGGGGAGCTGTTTTTT. Its protein is CSAREYGELFF.

In this sample, this clonotype turned up a few times. The chain recombines TRBV12-3 or TRBV12-4 with TRBJ1-2; D remains ambiguous. CDR3 length equals 14 residues. Trimming took 5 bases from V and 5 from J, leaving 15 bases between them. The CDR3 region is CASSGEEGTYGYTF. As DNA, the CDR3 is TGTGCCAGCAGTGGGGAGGAGGGAACATATGGCTACACCTTC.

This clonotype was observed once. The chain is built from TRBV6-1 and TRBJ2-7; tentatively, D is TRBD2 (5 bases). Germline CDR1 is MNHNS and CDR2 is SASEGT. With 6 bases removed from V and 5 bases from J, the gap between germline ends came to 20 bases. The CDR3 runs to 15 residues. CDR3 sequence: CASRSRFAGIHEQYF. The CDR3 DNA follows: TGTGCCAGCAGGTCGCGGTTTGCCGGGATACACGAGCAGTACTTC.

The chain uses TRBV6-2 or TRBV6-3 and TRBJ2-7, with 9 bases matching TRBD1. With V trimmed by 8 bases and J by 4 bases, 6 bases remained unmatched. Germline V gene lookup returns CDR1 MNHEY and CDR2 SVGEGT. This CDR3 spans 13 amino acids. CDR3 sequence (DNA): TGTGCCAGCGGGACAGGGAACGGTTACGAGCAGTACTTC. It specifies CASGTGNGYEQYF.

This clonotype was found a few times. The chain joins TRBV9 to TRBJ2-4; D call uncertain. V was pared by 0 bases and J by 6 bases, with 7 bases between. The length of the CDR3 is 13 residues. The germline CDR1 and CDR2 sequences are SGDLS and YYNGEE. CDR3 sequence: CASSVEGVNIQYF. Written as DNA, the CDR3 is TGTGCCAGCAGCGTAGAAGGAGTAAACATTCAGTACTTC.

The table lists this clonotype with a few counts. The chain carries TRBV15 and TRBJ2-1; the D is unclear. The CDR3 is made up of 15 amino acids. Trimming cost V 0 bases and J 0 bases, with 6 bases left between them. Germline V gene data show CDR1 as LNHNV and CDR2 as YYDKDF (reference sequence). CDR3 nucleotide sequence: TGTGCCACCAGCAGAGACAAGAGCTCCTACAATGAGCAGTTCTTC. It specifies CATSRDKSSYNEQFF.

The chain carries TRBV18 and TRBJ2-7; D is possibly TRBD1 (6 bases). V lost 3 bases and J lost 6, with 12 bases in between. The germline V gene encodes CDR1 KGHSH and CDR2 LQKENI. The CDR3 is 13 residues long. The CDR3 region has the DNA TGTGCCAGCTCACCCGCGACAGGTCTCGAGCAGTACTTC. Translated, it gives CASSPATGLEQYF.